This T cell receptor (beta chain) was profiled in a study of identical twins (dated by TCRdb to about 2016). Regarding the complete study: TCR alpha and beta repertoires from monozygotic twins, unrelated adults of various ages and cord blood were deep-sequenced to test whether fetal clonotypes persist. To rule out contamination, replicate twin experiments were performed at different times with different library preparation protocols.

General conclusions and limits of the study: Because the same donors could not be followed over many years, conclusions were based on cross-sectional statistical analysis. In monozygotic twins, recombination models systematically underestimated out-of-frame TCR alpha sharing, but the models matched the sharing seen between unrelated individuals. The excess sharing between twins in beta out-of-frame sequences was weaker because fewer shared sequences reduced the signal-to-noise ratio. Invariant T cells such as MAIT and iNKT could partly confound zero-insertion analyses, though diverse VJ usage argued against this for most clonotypes. Compared with coincidental sharing between unrelated individuals, an excess of low generation-probability sequences was observed among out-of-frame TCR alpha sequences shared between twins. Abundant cord blood beta clonotypes carried fewer insertions; young adult naive repertoires showed a weaker similar trend, while memory repertoires showed none.

Only healthy Caucasian donors were included. The twin cohort comprised three pairs of female monozygotic twins, all aged roughly 18 to 30 years. Positive isolation kits from Invitrogen were used to isolate the CD4+ and CD8+ T cell populations. Details on this clonotype: Its recognized antigen is unknown. The sample holds no much larger clone one base away, and base qualities are not on file.

The library came from 5' RACE. These reads were obtained on an Illumina HiSeq 2000. Template switching introduced a universal primer binding site; the final cDNA contained a unique molecular identifier, enabling accurate counting of TCR cDNA molecules. Specific primers in the conserved constant-segment region were used to synthesize first-strand cDNA for TCR alpha and beta chains. To control for contamination, every cDNA library was double barcoded, receiving both a SMART-Mk sample barcode and Illumina barcodes. Two successive PCR steps introduced TruSeq adapter sequences along with Illumina sample barcodes. Sequencing of the TCR alpha and beta cDNA libraries was done on the Illumina HiSeq platform using custom primers. Concerning the study's data processing: Raw reads were processed with MiGEC to extract unique molecular identifiers, and MiXCR was used to determine CDR3 positions. Recombination models were inferred per individual with the repgenHMM and IGoR tools using an EM algorithm. Shared clonotypes were analyzed with the tcR package in R, and sharing was normalized by the product of cloneset sizes. To study raw recombination without the effects of thymic and clonal selection, out-of-frame nonproductive sequences were analyzed. The public reads were reanalyzed by TCRdb: fastp trimming at Q25, MiXCR alignment, in-frame beta chains only. Entries are consolidated by CDR3 protein sequence, retaining the most common genes and DNA. TCRdb assigned the V and J calls; the authors' analysis was not used. This sample has around 500,000 distinct CDR3 sequences in its table, and approximately 15% of those were observed once. Approximately 0.52% of the sample lies in the top ten.

From the germline V gene (reference sequence), CDR1 is WNHNN and CDR2 is SYGVQD. The trim is 3 bases for V and 9 bases for J, with a gap of 12 bases between the germline ends. The CDR3, from cysteine to phenylalanine, totals 13 residues. Only the CDR3 part of the read is kept: 39 bases, read in frame from the first base. These data are also associated with another study on yellow fever vaccine responses in identical twins. Drawing on the second study: The authors reported that the T cell response to vaccination in identical twins appeared partly convergent and partly personalized. In identical twins, the study followed T cell clones that responded to the vaccine with precision.

This clonotype originated in a woman between 18 and 30 years old in good health. The rearranged chain carries TRBV10-1 and TRBJ2-1, with the D segment identity uncertain. The sequenced material came from CD4+ T cells sorted from blood. CDR3 loop: CASSDSIHGEQFF. The bases are TGCGCCAGCAGTGATTCGATACATGGTGAGCAGTTCTTC.